These T cell receptor beta chains were read from a single sample in a study of shared clonotypes between healthy human individuals. Sequenced by immunoSEQ multiplex PCR; TCRdb stores in-frame clones only, minus some. The table has around 1.9 million clones, about 93% seen once. The sequencing input was naive CD8+ T cells from PBMCs. All receptors derive from a man between 18 and 29 years old in good health. Some clones in this sample may be carry-over from other donors' samples. Each CDR3 is given with its conserved first and last residue. Each record gives: V gene, CDR3 protein.

>TRBV2
CASLEGTSYEQYF
>TRBV28
CASSRTGGPKNIQYF
>TRBV28
CASSPLGDSSSYEQYF
>TRBV5-4
CASSFTGAPSEQYF
>TRBV6-5
CASSPQGPGGYTF
>TRBV7-8
CASSHTEFQENQYF
>TRBV27
CASSFNRGHETQYF
>TRBV9
CASDTSGTGNEQFF
>TRBV27
CASSLGGAMNTEAFF
>TRBV27
CASWGSGTAYEQYF
>TRBV28
CASSLAGLAVLNEQFF
>TRBV29-1
CSVAPTDSYEQYF
>TRBV15
CATSRGTGSQDTQYF
>TRBV11-2
CASSTQGSSYNEQFF
>TRBV10-3
CAISEVGDSNQPQHF